This T cell receptor (beta chain) was obtained from a study of response to subunit inactivated influenza vaccine. TCRdb reprocessed the RT-PCR reads with MiXCR, giving one entry per CDR3 protein. The repertoire holds approximately 230,000 distinct CDR3 sequences, with 9% to 15% as singletons. To note about this clonotype: Antigen specificity is unknown.

Study observations and caveats: New T cells are recruited in small numbers by each seasonal influenza vaccination, according to the authors' suggestion.

Sequenced material: non-naive T cells sorted from PBMCs, taken 14 to 15 days before vaccination. The sequence derives from a man over 45 who received an inactivated influenza vaccine.

CDR3 nucleotide sequence: TGTGCCAGCAGTTTAACACCCCAGACCAAGGCGAATACGCAGTATTTT. This gives the protein CASSLTPQTKANTQYF. The rearrangement uses TRBV7-2 and TRBJ2-3; D is uncertain. CDR3 length: 16 residues. Trimming shortened V by 6 bases and J by 7 bases, and 23 bases separated the two germline ends. Germline V gene lookup returns CDR1 SGHTA and CDR2 FQGNSA.